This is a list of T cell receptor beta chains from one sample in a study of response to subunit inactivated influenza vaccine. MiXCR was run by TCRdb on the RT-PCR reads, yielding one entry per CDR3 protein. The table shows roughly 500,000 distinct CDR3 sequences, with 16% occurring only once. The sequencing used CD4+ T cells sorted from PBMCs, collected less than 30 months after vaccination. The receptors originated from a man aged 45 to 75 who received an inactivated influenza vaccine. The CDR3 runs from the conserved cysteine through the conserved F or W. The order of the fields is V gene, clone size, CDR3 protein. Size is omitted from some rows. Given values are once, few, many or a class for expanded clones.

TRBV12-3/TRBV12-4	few	CASSFFRAGWADTQYF
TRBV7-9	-	CASSVRVLGDEQFF
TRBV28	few	CASSSPFGTSYEQYF
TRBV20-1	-	CSALRDRSIHNEQFF
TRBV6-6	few	CASSSLQGTEAFF
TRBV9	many	CASTQGIFSTDTQYF
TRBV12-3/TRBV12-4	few	CASSFSGALYEQYF
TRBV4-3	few	CASSQDPGQGALAFF
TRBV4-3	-	CASSQGRAGVDTQYF
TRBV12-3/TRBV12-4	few	CASSVTGIYNEQFF
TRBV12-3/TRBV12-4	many	CASSFRFEQFF
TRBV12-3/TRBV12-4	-	CASSLDSHSGTQYF
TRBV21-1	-	CASSQKMTPGGEQYF
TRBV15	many	CATSRDREGNQPQHF
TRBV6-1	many	CASSGAGAYSNQPQHF
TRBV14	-	CASSQDLRVRGKNIQYF
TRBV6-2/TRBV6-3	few	CASRRRQGTYNEQFF
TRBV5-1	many	CASSAGTGPGNTEAFF
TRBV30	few	CAWSEGAETQYF
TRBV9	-	CASSVAQGDGELFF
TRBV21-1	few	CASSSARPRETQYF
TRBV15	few	CATSEVRVGDNEQFF
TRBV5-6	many	CASSLGVSDTQYF
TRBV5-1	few	CASSSQGIPTDTQYF
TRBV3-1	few	CASSQDLVHSYNEQFF
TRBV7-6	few	CASSSQGNTIYF
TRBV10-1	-	CASSGTKYTGELFF
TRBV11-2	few	CASSRTVHNTGELFF
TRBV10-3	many	CAISTSGGEETQYF
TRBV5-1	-	CASSEGTRRETQYF
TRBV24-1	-	CATSDFPGTSGRPRDEQFF
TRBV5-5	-	CASSPGFYNSPLHF
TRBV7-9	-	CAAVDERNPSTDTQYF
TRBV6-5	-	CASKVHETQYF
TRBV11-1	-	CASSQAELNTGELFF
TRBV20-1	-	CSAAGQAYTDTQYF
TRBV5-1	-	CASSFVDFSTDTQYF
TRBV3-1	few	CASSQDQGTGSGMYF
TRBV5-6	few	CASSLRGLANEQFF
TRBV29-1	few	CSGCRDLSYNEQFF
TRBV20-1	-	CSARDFRLAGTSHTDTQYF
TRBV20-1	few	CSQNAVYTDTQYF
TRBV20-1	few	CSARASESSGNTIYF
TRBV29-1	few	CSVWTGGYEQYF
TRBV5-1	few	CASSLDDRGYNEQFF
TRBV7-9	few	CASSLEQLYEQYF
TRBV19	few	CASTQIGNTGELFF
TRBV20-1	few	CSARSSGSGQYF
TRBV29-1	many	CSVVDGPPIYNEQFF
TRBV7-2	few	CASGSTGSYEQYF
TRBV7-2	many	CASSLVPQYNEQFF